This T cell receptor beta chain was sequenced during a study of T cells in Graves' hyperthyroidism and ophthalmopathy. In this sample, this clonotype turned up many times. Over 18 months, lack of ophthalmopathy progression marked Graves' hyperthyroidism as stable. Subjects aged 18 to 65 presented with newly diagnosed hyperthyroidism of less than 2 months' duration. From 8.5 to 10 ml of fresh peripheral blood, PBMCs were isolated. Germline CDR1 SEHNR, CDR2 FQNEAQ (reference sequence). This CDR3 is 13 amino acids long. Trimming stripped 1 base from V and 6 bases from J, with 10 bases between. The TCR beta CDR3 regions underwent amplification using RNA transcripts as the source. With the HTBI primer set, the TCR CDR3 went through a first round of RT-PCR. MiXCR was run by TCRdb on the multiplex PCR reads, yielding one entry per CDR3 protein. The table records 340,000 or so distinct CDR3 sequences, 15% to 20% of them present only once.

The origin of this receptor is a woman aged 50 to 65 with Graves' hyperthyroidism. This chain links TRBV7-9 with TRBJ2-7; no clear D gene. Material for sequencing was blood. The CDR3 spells CASSLGDFIEQYF. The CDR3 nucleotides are TGTGCCAGCAGCTTAGGAGACTTCATCGAGCAGTACTTC.